Shown below are 8 T cell receptor beta chains from a single sample sequenced in a study of vaccination effects on CD4 cells after COVID-19. These receptors' antigens are unknown. Produced via immunoSEQ multiplex PCR; TCRdb's table is partial and in-frame only. The data contain tens of thousands of clones, around 73% of them seen just once; the ten biggest clones take up about 1.2%. Ahead of sequencing, the ViraFEST assay grew antigen-specific CD4+ T cells using viral peptide pools. Scientists isolated CD4+ T cells after an approximately 10-day culture period ended. BNT162b2 vaccine or mRNA-1273 vaccine was given to participants in two doses. The sample was CD4+ T cells from PBMCs cultured with HCoV-229E spike peptides, taken after COVID-19 vaccination. These receptor sequences come from a human donor who received a COVID-19 vaccine.

V is TRBV24-1 and J is TRBJ1-5; D is ambiguous. Germline-derived CDR1 and CDR2 are KGHDR and SFDVKD. The CDR3 extends over 15 amino acids. V was shortened by 3 bases and J by 0 bases, with 8 bases between the two germline ends. The CDR3 sequence: CATSDRGDSNQPQHF. CDR3 nucleotides: TGTGCCACCAGTGATCGGGGTGATAGCAATCAGCCCCAGCATTTT.

The chain is built from TRBV19 and TRBJ1-2; D not resolved. Trimming took off 1 base at V and 2 bases at J, with 11 bases between the two ends. CDR1 and CDR2 (germline): LNHDA, SQIVND (reference sequence). This CDR3 contains 15 residues. The CDR3 bases are TGTGCCAGTAGTATAGCCCCCCACGGGAACTATGGCTACACCTTC. It encodes CASSIAPHGNYGYTF.

The V call is TRBV4-3, the J call TRBJ2-5, with TRBD1 as a possible D gene (5 bases). The germline CDR1 and CDR2 sequences are LGHNA and YSLEER. The CDR3 is 15 residues long. Trimming removed 0 bases from V and 7 bases from J, with 15 bases in between. CDR3 region: CASSQEAGPSGTQYF. The CDR3 DNA follows: TGCGCCAGCAGCCAAGAGGCAGGGCCGTCGGGGACCCAGTACTTC.

This chain joins TRBV5-1 and TRBJ2-4, with D unresolved. Per the germline V gene, CDR1 is SGHRS and CDR2 is YFSETQ. V lost 5 bases and J 1 base, leaving 10 bases between the germline ends. The CDR3 extends over 14 amino acids. The CDR3 DNA is TGCGCCAGCAGGCAGGACGTCGCCAAAAACATTCAGTACTTC. Amino acid sequence: CASRQDVAKNIQYF.

The chain recombines TRBV2 with TRBJ2-4; D possibly matches TRBD1 or TRBD2 (6 bases each). Germline V gene data show CDR1 as SNHLY and CDR2 as FYNNEI. The CDR3 is made up of 14 amino acids. Trimming removed 1 base at V and 9 bases at J, with 13 bases between. The CDR3 coding sequence is TGTGCCAGCAGTGAAGGGGGGGCTTGGAGCATTCAGTACTTC. It specifies CASSEGGAWSIQYF.

The chain uses TRBV19 and TRBJ1-6; no clear D. The germline V gene has CDR1 LNHDA and CDR2 SQIVND (reference sequence). V gave up 4 bases and J gave up 7 bases, with 11 bases separating them. This CDR3 is built from 14 residues. The CDR3 loop is CASSTGPNNSPLHF. CDR3 in DNA: TGTGCCAGTAGTACTGGGCCAAACAATTCACCCCTCCACTTT.

The rearrangement links TRBV5-1 to TRBJ2-6, with D possibly being TRBD1 or TRBD2 (6 bases each). In germline, CDR1 is SGHRS, CDR2 YFSETQ. Trimming left V 5 bases short and J 0 bases short, with 15 bases between. The CDR3 runs 17 residues. The CDR3 is CASRGGGLISGANVLTF. In nucleotides, the CDR3 is TGCGCCAGCAGGGGGGGCGGACTGATCTCTGGGGCCAACGTCCTGACTTTC.

This chain joins TRBV18 and TRBJ2-1; D not resolved. The CDR3 runs 14 residues. The V end lost 0 bases, the J end lost 4 bases, and 7 bases lay between the germline ends. Germline loops: CDR1 KGHSH, CDR2 LQKENI. In DNA, the CDR3 is TGTGCCAGCTCACCACCGGTTGTGTACAATGAGCAGTTCTTC. Translation: CASSPPVVYNEQFF.